The table lists the clone carrying this T cell receptor beta chain with a few counts. In the authors' methods: Estimation of nucleated cell counts was performed using reference gene primer amplification. Sequenced by immunoSEQ multiplex PCR; TCRdb stores in-frame clones only, minus some. V, J and clone size reflect that table, while D and trimming were determined from the DNA. In the table there are over 70,000 clones, approximately 80% of which are singletons. The data originate from a study of blood T cell repertoires in COVID-19. Study summary: The samples span acute and convalescent COVID-19 from the United States, Italy and Spain. Sources were T cells, B-cell-depleted T cells, or PBMCs; the material itself was cDNA or gDNA.

This CDR3 comprises 17 residues. V lost 7 bases to trimming and J lost 4 bases; unmatched junction nucleotides: 16. Germline loops: CDR1 LNHDA, CDR2 SQIVND (reference sequence). Seattle's enrolled individuals joined amid active infection and were then monitored longitudinally. Sequencing was performed on peripheral blood. The source of this sequence is a man in his 70s with COVID-19, enrolled during active disease. This chain uses TRBV19 with TRBJ1-1; 9 bases are a match to TRBD1. CDR3 bases: TGTGCCAGTACTTCCCCCGGGACAGGGAACCGGGGCACTGAAGCTTTCTTT. It is translated as CASTSPGTGNRGTEAFF.